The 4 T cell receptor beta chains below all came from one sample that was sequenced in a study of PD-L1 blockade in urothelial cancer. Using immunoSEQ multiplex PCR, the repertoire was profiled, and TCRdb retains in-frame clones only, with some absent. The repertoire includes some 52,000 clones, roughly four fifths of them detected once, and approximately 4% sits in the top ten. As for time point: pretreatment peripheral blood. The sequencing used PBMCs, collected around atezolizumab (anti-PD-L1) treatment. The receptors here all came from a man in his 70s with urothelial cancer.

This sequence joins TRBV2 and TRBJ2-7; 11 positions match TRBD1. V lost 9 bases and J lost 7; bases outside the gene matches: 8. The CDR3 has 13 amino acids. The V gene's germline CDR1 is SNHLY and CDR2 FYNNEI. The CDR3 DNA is TGTGCCAGTCTCCGGGACAGGGGGGGAGAGCAGTACTTC. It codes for CASLRDRGGEQYF.

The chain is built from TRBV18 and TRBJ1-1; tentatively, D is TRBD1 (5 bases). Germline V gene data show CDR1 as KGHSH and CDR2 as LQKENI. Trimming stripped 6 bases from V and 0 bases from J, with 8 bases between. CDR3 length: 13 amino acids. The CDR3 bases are TGTGCCAGCTCCAGACAGATGAACACTGAAGCTTTCTTT. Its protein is CASSRQMNTEAFF.

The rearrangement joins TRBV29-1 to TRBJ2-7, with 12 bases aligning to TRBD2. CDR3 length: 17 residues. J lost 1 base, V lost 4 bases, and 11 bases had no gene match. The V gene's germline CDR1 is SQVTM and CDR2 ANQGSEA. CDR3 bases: TGCAGCGTTGTTGCGGCTAGCGGGAGGGCCGGGTCCTACGAGCAGTACTTC. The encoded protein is CSVVAASGRAGSYEQYF.

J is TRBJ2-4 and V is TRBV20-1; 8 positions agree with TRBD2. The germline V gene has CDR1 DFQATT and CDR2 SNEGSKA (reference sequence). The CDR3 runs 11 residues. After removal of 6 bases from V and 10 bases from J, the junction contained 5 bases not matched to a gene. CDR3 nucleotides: TGCAGTGCCCCGACGGGGGGGATTCAGTACTTC. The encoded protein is CSAPTGGIQYF.